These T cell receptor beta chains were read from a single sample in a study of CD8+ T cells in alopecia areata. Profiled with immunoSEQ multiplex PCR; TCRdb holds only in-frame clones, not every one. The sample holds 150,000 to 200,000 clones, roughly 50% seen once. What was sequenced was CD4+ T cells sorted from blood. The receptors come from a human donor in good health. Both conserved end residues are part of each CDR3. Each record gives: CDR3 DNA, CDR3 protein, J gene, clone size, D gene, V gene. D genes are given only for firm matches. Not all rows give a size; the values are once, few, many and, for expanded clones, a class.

DNA: TGTGCCAGCACCCACCGGAGGGGCCAAGAGACCCAGTACTTC
CDR3: CASTHRRGQETQYF
J: TRBJ2-5
size: .
D: .
V: TRBV6-5

DNA: TGTGCCAGCAGCTTGGTCGCGGCCAATGAGCAGTTCTTC
CDR3: CASSLVAANEQFF
J: TRBJ2-1
size: .
D: .
V: TRBV5-6

DNA: TGTGCCAGCAGCTTAGGACAGTTCAATCAGCCCCAGCATTTT
CDR3: CASSLGQFNQPQHF
J: TRBJ1-5
size: .
D: .
V: TRBV7-2

DNA: TGCGCCAGCAGCCAAGATTGGACTAGCTACGAGCAGTACTTC
CDR3: CASSQDWTSYEQYF
J: TRBJ2-7
size: .
D: TRBD2
V: TRBV4-1

DNA: TGCAGCGTAGCCCAGGGGGTGGGTGGCAATCAGCCCCAGCATTTT
CDR3: CSVAQGVGGNQPQHF
J: TRBJ1-5
size: .
D: TRBD1
V: TRBV29-1

DNA: TGTGCCTGGAGTATCAAGGAAAAACTGTTTTTT
CDR3: CAWSIKEKLFF
J: TRBJ1-4
size: .
D: .
V: TRBV30

DNA: TGCAGCGCTAGAGCAGGGGATACGCAGTATTTT
CDR3: CSARAGDTQYF
J: TRBJ2-3
size: .
D: .
V: TRBV29-1

DNA: TGTGCCAGCAGCTTAGGAGGGACAAAAGAAGGCTACACCTTC
CDR3: CASSLGGTKEGYTF
J: TRBJ1-2
size: once
D: .
V: TRBV11-2

DNA: TGTGCCAGCAGGGGACAGCTCTCAGATACGCAGTATTTT
CDR3: CASRGQLSDTQYF
J: TRBJ2-3
size: .
D: TRBD1
V: TRBV25-1

DNA: TGTGCCAGCAGCCTCACAGATACGCAGTATTTT
CDR3: CASSLTDTQYF
J: TRBJ2-3
size: few
D: .
V: TRBV11-2

DNA: TGCAGCGCCGAAGGGATCTATGGCTACACCTTC
CDR3: CSAEGIYGYTF
J: TRBJ1-2
size: .
D: .
V: TRBV29-1

DNA: TGCAGCGTTGAGCCACCGAGCGGGAGGGCCATCAATGAGCAGTTCTTC
CDR3: CSVEPPSGRAINEQFF
J: TRBJ2-1
size: .
D: TRBD2
V: TRBV29-1

DNA: TGTGCCAGCAGGGTCACCGGGACAGGTTCTAGTTGGCCCCAGCATTTT
CDR3: CASRVTGTGSSWPQHF
J: TRBJ1-5
size: .
D: TRBD1
V: TRBV2

DNA: TGCGCCAGCAGCCAGTACGGACAGGGGAGGACTGAAGCTTTCTTT
CDR3: CASSQYGQGRTEAFF
J: TRBJ1-1
size: .
D: TRBD1
V: TRBV4-1

DNA: TGTGCCAGCAGCCCCGGAGTTGAGCAGTTCTTC
CDR3: CASSPGVEQFF
J: TRBJ2-1
size: .
D: .
V: TRBV7-6

DNA: TGCGCCAGCAGCTTGACCGGCGCTGGGGCCAACGTCCTGACTTTC
CDR3: CASSLTGAGANVLTF
J: TRBJ2-6
size: .
D: .
V: TRBV5-1